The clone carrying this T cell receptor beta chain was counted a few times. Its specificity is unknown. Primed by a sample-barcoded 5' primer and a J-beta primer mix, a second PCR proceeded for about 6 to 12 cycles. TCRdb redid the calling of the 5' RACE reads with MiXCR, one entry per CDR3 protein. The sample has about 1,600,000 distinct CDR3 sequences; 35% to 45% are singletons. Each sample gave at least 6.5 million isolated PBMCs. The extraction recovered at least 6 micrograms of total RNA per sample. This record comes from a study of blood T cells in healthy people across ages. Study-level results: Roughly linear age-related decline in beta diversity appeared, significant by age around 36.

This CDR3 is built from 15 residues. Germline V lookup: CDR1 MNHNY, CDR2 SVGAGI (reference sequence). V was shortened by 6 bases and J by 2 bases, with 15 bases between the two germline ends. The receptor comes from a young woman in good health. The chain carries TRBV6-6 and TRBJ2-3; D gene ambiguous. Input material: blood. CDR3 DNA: TGTGCCAGCAGCAACCGGACCGCCTTCACAGATACGCAGTATTTT. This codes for CASSNRTAFTDTQYF.